Ten or more counts support the clone carrying this T cell receptor (beta chain). The assay was immunoSEQ multiplex PCR, and TCRdb's table has in-frame clones only and misses some. The sample includes over 55,000 clones, 85% to 95% of them seen just once. The entry originates in a study of T cell changes during pregnancy in multiple sclerosis. This CDR3 contains 10 residues. The germline V and J ends were trimmed by 7 bases and 12 bases, with 12 bases remaining between them. The germline V gene has CDR1 GTSNPN and CDR2 SVGIG (reference sequence). The chain carries TRBV30 and TRBJ1-4; D perhaps matches TRBD1 (5 bases). The sequencing used CD8+ T cells from peripheral blood mononuclear cells, collected in the third trimester of pregnancy. The clonotype comes from a female donor in good health, enrolled as a control in a pregnancy study. The CDR3 spells CASGDWELFF. The CDR3 DNA reads as TGTGCCTCGGGGGATTGGGAACTGTTTTTT.